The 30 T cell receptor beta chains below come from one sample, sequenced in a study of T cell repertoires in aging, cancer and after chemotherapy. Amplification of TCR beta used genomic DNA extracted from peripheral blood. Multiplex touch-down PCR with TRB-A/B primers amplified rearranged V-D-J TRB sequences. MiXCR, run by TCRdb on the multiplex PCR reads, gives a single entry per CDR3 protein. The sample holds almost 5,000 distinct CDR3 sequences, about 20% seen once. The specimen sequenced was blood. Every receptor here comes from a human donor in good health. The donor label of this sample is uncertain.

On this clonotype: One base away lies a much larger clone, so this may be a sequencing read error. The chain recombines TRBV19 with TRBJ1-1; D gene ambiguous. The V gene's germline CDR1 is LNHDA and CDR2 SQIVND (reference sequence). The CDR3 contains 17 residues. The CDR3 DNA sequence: TGTGCCAGTATTATAGACCGTTTAAGACGAACGAACACTGAAGCTTTCTTT. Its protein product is CASIIDRLRRTNTEAFF.

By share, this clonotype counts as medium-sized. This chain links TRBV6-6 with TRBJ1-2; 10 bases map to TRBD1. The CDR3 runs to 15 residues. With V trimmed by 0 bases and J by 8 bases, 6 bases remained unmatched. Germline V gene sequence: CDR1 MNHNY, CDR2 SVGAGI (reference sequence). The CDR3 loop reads CASSYSRQGAGGYTF. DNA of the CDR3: TGTGCCAGCAGTTACTCGAGACAGGGGGCCGGCGGCTACACCTTC.

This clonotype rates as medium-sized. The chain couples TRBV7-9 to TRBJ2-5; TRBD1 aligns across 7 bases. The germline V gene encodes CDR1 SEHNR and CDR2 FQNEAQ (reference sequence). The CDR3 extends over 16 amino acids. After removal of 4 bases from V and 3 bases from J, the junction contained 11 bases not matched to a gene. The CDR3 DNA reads TGTGCCAGCAGCTCCACTATCGACAGGGTAGAAGAGACCCAGTACTTC. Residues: CASSSTIDRVEETQYF.

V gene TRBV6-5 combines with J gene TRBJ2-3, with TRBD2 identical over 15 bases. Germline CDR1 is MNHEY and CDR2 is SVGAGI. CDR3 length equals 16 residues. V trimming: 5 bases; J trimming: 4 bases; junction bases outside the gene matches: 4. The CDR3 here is CASSDGLAGGPDTQYF. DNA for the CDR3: TGTGCCAGCAGTGACGGACTAGCGGGGGGGCCAGATACGCAGTATTTT.

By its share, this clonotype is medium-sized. The CDR3 loop reads CSGPDTQHNEQFF. CDR3 DNA: TGCAGCGGACCGGACACCCAACACAATGAGCAGTTCTTC. The chain recombines TRBV29-1 with TRBJ2-1, with D maybe TRBD1 (5 bases). Trimming took off 7 bases at V and 5 bases at J, with 15 bases between the two ends. This CDR3 contains 13 residues. Germline V gene sequence: CDR1 SQVTM, CDR2 ANQGSEA.

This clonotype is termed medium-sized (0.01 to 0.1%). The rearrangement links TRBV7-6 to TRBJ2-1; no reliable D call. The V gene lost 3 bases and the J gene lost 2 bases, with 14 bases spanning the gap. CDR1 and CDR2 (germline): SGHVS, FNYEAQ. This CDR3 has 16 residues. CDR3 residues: CASSFGPSPTYNEQFF. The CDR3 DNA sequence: TGTGCCAGCAGCTTCGGACCGAGCCCTACCTACAATGAGCAGTTCTTC.

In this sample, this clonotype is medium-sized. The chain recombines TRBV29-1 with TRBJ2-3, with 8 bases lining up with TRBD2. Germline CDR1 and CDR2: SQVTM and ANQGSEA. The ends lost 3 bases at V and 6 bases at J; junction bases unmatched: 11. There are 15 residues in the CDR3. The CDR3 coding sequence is TGCAGCGTTGATGGAGCGGGGGTATTAGAGGATACGCAGTATTTT. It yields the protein CSVDGAGVLEDTQYF.

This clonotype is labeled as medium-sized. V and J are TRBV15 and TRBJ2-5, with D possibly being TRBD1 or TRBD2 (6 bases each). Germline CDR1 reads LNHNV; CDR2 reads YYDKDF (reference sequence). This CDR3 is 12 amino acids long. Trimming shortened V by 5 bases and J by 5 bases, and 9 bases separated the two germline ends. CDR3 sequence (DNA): TGTGCCACCAGCCGGAGGGGGGAGACCCAGTACTTC. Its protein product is CATSRRGETQYF.

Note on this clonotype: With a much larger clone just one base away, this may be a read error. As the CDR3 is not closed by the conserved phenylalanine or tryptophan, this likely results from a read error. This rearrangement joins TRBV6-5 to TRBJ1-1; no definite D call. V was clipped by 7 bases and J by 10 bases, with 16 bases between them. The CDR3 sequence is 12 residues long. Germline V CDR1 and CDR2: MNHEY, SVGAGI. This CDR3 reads CASIDRVERAFV. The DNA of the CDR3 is TGTGCCAGCATCGATCGAGTGGAGCGAGCTTTCGTT.

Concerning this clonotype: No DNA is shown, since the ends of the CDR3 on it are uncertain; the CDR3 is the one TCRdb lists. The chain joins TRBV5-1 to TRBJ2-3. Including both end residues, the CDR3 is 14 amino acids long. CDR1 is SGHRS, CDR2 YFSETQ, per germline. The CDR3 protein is CASSRTYSQIRSIF.

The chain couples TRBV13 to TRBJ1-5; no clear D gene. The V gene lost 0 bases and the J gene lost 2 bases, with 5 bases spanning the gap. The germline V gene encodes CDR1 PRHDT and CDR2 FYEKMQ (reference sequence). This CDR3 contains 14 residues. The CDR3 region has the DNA TGTGCCAGCAGCTTAGGCACCGGCAATCAGCCCCAGCATTTT. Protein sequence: CASSLGTGNQPQHF.

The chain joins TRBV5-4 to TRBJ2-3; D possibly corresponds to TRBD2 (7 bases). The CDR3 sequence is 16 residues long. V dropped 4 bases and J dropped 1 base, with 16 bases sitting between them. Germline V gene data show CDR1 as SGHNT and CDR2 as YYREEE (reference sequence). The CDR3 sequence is CASSQGGGQGTDTQYF. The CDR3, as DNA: TGTGCCAGCAGCCAAGGGGGAGGGCAGGGCACAGATACGCAGTATTTT. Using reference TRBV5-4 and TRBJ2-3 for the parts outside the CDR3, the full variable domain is ETGVTQSPTHLIKTRGQQVTLRCSSQSGHNTVSWYQQALGQGPQFIFQYYREEENGRGNFPPRFSGLQFPNYSSELNVNALELDDSALYLCASSQGGGQGTDTQYFGPGTRLTVL.

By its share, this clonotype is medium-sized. The CDR3 DNA is TGTGCCAGCAGTTTTAACCGGGGGGGCAACACAGATACGCAGTATTTT. Protein sequence: CASSFNRGGNTDTQYF. V usage is TRBV12-3 or TRBV12-4 and J usage is TRBJ2-3, with TRBD2 identical over 8 bases. V gave up 3 bases and J gave up 2 bases; unmatched junction bases: 7. The CDR3 has 16 amino acids.

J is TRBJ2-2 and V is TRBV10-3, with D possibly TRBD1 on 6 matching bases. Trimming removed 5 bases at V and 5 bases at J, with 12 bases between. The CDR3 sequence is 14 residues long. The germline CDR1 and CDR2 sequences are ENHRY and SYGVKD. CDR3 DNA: TGTGCCATCAGTATGGGGGCGCGGACCGGGGAGCTGTTTTTT. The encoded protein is CAISMGARTGELFF.

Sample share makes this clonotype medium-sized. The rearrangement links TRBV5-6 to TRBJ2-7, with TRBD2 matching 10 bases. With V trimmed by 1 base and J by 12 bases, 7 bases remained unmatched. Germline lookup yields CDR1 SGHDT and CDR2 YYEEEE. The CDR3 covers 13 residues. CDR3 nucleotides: TGTGCCAGCAGCTTGTCCAAGCGGGAGGGCCGGTACTTC. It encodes CASSLSKREGRYF.

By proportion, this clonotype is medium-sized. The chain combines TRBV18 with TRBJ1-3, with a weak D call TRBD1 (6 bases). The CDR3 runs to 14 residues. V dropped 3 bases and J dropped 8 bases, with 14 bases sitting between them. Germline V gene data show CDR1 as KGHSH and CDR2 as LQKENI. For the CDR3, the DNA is TGTGCCAGCTCACCGGTATCCAAGGGGGACACCATATATTTT. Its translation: CASSPVSKGDTIYF. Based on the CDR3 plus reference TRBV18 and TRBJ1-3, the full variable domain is NAGVMQNPRHLVRRRGQEARLRCSPMKGHSHVYWYRQLPEEGLKFMVYLQKENIIDESGMPKERFSAEFPKEGPSILRIQQVVRGDSAAYFCASSPVSKGDTIYFGEGSWLTVV.

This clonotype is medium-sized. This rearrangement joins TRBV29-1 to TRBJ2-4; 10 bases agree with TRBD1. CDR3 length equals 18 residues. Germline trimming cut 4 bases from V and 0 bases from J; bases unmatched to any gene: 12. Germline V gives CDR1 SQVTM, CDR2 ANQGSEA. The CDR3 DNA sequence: TGCAGCGTTGCCGGGGGGACAGGGGAAACGAAAGCCAAAAACATTCAGTACTTC. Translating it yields CSVAGGTGETKAKNIQYF.

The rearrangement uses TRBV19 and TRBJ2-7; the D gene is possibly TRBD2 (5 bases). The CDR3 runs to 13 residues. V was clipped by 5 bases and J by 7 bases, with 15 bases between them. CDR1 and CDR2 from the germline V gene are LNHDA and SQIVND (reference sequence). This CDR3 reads CASSPGFGGEQYF. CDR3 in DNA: TGTGCCAGTAGTCCGGGGTTCGGTGGGGAGCAGTACTTC.

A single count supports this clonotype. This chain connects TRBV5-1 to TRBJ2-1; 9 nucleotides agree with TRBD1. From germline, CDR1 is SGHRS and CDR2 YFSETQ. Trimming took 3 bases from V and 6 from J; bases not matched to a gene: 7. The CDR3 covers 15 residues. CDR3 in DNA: TGCGCCAGCAGCTACGGACAGGGGTATATCAATGAGCAGTTCTTC. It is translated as CASSYGQGYINEQFF.

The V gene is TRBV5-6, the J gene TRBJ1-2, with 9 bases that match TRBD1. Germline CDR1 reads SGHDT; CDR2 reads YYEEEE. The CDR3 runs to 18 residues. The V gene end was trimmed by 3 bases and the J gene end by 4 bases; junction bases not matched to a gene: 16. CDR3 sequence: CASSSLIPGQGSRYGYTF. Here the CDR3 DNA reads TGTGCCAGCAGCTCACTAATCCCGGGACAGGGAAGTCGCTATGGCTACACCTTC.

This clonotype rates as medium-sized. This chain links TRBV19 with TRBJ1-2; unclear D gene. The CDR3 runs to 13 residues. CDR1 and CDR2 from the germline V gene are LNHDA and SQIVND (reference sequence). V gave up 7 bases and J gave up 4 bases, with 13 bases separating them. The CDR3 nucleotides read TGTGCCAGTAAGGACCAAGGGATCTATGGCTACACCTTC. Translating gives CASKDQGIYGYTF.

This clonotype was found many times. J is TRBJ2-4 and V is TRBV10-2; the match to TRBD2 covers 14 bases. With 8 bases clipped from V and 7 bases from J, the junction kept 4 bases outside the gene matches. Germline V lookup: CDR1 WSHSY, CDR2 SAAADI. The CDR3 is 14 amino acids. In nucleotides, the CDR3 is TGCGCCAGCGGGACTAGCGGGGGTGGCAACATTCAGTACTTC. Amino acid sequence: CASGTSGGGNIQYF.

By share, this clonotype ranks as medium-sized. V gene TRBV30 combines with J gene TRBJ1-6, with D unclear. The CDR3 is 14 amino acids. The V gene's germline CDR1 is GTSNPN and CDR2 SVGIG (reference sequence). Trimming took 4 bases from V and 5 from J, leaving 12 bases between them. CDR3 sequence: CAWMVSSHNSPLHF. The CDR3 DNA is TGTGCCTGGATGGTCTCCAGCCATAATTCACCCCTCCACTTT.

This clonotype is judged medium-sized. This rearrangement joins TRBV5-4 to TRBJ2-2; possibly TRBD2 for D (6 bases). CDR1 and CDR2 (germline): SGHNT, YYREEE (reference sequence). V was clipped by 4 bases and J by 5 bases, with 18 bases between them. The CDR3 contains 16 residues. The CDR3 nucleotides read TGTGCCAGCAGCCCCAAGCGGGCCCACAGTACCGGGGAGCTGTTTTTT. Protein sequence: CASSPKRAHSTGELFF.

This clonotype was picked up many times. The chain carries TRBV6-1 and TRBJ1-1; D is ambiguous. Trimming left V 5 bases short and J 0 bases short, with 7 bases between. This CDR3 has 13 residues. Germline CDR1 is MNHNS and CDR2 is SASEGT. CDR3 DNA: TGTGCCAGCAGTAGCCGGGTGAACACTGAAGCTTTCTTT. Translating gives CASSSRVNTEAFF.

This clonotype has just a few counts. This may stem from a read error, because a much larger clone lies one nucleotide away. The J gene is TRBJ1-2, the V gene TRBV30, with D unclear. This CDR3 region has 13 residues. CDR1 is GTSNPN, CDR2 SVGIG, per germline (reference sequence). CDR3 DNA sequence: TGTGCCTGGAGTGTACAAGCTAACTATGGCTACATCTTC. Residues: CAWSVQANYGYIF.

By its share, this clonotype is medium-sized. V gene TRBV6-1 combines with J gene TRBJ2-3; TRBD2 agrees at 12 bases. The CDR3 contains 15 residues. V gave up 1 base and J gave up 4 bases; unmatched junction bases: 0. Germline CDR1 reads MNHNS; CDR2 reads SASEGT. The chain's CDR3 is CASSEGTSGADTQYF. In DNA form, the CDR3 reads TGTGCCAGCAGTGAAGGGACTAGCGGGGCAGATACGCAGTATTTT.

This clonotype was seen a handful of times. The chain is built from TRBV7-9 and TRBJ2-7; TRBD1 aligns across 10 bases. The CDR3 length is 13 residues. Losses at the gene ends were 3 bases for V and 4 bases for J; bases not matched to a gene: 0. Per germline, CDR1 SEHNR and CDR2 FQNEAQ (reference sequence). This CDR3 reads CASSLDRGYEQYF. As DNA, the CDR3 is TGTGCCAGCAGCTTGGACAGGGGGTACGAGCAGTACTTC.

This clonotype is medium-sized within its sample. The CDR3 DNA reads as TGTGCCAGCAGTGCCGGGGGGGCCAGCAATGAGCAGTTCTTC. This codes for CASSAGGASNEQFF. This chain links TRBV6-4 with TRBJ2-1; 8 bases match TRBD2. Germline V CDR1 and CDR2: MRHNA, SNTAGT. Trimming at V came to 4 bases and at J to 6 bases, leaving 5 bases not matched to a gene. The CDR3 loop spans 14 amino acids.

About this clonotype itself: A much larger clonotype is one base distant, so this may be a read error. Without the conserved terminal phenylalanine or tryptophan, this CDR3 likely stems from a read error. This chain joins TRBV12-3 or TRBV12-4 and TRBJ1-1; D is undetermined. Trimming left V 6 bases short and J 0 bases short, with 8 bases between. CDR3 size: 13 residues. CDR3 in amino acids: CASRGSLNTEAFL. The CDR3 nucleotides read TGTGCCAGCAGGGGCAGTCTGAACACTGAAGCTTTCCTT.